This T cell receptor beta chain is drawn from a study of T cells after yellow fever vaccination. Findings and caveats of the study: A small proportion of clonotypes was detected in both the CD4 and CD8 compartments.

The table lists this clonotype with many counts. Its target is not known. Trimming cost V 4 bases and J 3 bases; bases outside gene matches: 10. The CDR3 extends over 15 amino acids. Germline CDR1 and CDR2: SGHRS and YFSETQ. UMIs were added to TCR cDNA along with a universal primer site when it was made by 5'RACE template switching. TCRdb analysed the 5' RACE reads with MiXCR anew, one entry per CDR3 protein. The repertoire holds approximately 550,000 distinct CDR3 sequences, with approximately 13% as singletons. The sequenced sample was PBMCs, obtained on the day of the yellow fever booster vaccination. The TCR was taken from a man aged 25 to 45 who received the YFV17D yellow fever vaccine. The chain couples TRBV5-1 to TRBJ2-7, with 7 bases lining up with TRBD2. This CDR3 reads CASSPKDPGGYEQYF. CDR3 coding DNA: TGCGCCAGCAGCCCTAAGGACCCGGGAGGCTACGAGCAGTACTTC.